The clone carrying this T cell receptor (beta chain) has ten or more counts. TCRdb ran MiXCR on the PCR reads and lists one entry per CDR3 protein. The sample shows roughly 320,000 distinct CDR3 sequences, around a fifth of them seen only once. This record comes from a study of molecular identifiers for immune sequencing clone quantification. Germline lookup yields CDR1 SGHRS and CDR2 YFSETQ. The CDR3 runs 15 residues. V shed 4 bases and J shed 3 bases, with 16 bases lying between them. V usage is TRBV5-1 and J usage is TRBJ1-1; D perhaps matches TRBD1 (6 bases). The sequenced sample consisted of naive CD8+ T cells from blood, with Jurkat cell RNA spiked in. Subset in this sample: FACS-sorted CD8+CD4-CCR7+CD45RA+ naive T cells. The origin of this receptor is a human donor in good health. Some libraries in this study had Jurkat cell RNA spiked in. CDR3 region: CASSIEQGAHTEAFF. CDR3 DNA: TGCGCCAGCAGCATAGAACAGGGAGCGCACACTGAAGCTTTCTTT.